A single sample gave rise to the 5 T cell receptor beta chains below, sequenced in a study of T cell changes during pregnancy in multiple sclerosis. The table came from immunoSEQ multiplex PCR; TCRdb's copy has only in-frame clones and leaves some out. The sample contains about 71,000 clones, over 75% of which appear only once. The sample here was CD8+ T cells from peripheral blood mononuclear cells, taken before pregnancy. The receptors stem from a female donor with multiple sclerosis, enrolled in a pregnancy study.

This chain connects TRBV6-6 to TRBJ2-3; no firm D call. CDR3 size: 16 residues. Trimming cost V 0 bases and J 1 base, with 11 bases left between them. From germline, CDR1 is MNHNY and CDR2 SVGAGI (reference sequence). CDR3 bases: TGTGCCAGCAGTTACTCGGCGGAAGCTCGCACAGATACGCAGTATTTT. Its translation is CASSYSAEARTDTQYF.

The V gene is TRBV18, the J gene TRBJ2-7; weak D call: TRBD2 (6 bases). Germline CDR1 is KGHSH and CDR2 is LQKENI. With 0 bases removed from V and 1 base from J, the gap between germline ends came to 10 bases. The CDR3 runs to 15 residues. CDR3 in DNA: TGTGCCAGCTCACCACCCAACCGGGGGTCCTACGAGCAGTACTTC. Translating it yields CASSPPNRGSYEQYF. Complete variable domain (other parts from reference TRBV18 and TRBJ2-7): NAGVMQNPRHLVRRRGQEARLRCSPMKGHSHVYWYRQLPEEGLKFMVYLQKENIIDESGMPKERFSAEFPKEGPSILRIQQVVRGDSAAYFCASSPPNRGSYEQYFGPGTRLTVT.

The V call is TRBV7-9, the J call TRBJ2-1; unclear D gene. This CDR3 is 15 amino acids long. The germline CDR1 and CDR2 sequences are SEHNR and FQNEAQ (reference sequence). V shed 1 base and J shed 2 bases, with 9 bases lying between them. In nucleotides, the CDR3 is TGTGCCAGCAGCTTAGTCCGTTTCCCCTACAATGAGCAGTTCTTC. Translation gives CASSLVRFPYNEQFF.

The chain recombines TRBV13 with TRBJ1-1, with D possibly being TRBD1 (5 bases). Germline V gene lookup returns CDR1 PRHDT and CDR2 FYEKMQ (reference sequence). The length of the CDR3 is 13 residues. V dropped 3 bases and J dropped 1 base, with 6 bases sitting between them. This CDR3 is CASSFDRNTEAFF. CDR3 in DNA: TGTGCCAGCAGCTTCGACAGGAACACTGAAGCTTTCTTT.

The CDR3 here is CASSLLQGLTDTQYF. As DNA, the CDR3 is TGTGCCAGCAGCTTATTACAGGGGCTCACAGATACGCAGTATTTT. J is TRBJ2-3 and V is TRBV7-2, with 7 bases matching TRBD1. This CDR3 has 15 residues. Germline CDR1 reads SGHTA; CDR2 reads FQGNSA. V trimming: 2 bases; J trimming: 2 bases; junction bases outside the gene matches: 4.